This paragraph covers one T cell receptor (beta chain) sequence. Data came from immunoSEQ multiplex PCR; TCRdb stores just in-frame clones and leaves some out. The repertoire holds some 150,000 clones, with approximately 89% as singletons. The source of the sample is a study of blood T cell repertoires in COVID-19. The germline V and J ends were trimmed by 8 bases and 1 base, with 14 bases remaining between them. The length of the CDR3 is 14 residues. Germline CDR1 MDHEN, CDR2 SYDVKM. The gene calls are TRBV28 and TRBJ1-1; D uncertain. The TCR originated in a woman aged 18-30 years who had recovered from COVID-19. The sequencing input was PBMCs or T cells enriched from blood (not recorded which). Written as DNA, the CDR3 is TGTGCCAGCGTTGGTAAAGGGAGGAACACTGAAGCTTTCTTT. This sequence encodes CASVGKGRNTEAFF.